This T cell receptor (beta chain) was recorded in a study of blood T cell repertoires in COVID-19. Study background: In each case, the material was cDNA or gDNA derived from T cells, B-cell-depleted T cells, or PBMCs.

V lost 2 bases and J 2 bases, leaving 13 bases between the germline ends. The germline CDR1 and CDR2 sequences are SGHTA and FQGTGA. The CDR3 consists of 15 residues. Recruitment covered about 25 US areas and drew participants whose ages spanned roughly 18 to 100 years. Membership in each cohort depended on participant-reported clinical history. Sequenced by immunoSEQ multiplex PCR; TCRdb stores in-frame clones only, minus some. The sample consists of about 57,000 clones, 80% to 90% of them appearing once. This clonotype was obtained from a middle-aged woman with acute COVID-19. The V and J genes are TRBV7-3 and TRBJ2-7; D is possibly TRBD1 (6 bases). The sample comprised PBMCs or T cells enriched from blood (not recorded which). The CDR3 nucleotides read TGTGCCAGCAGCTTACAACCGGGACAAACCTACGAGCAGTACTTC. Translation gives CASSLQPGQTYEQYF.